This TCR beta chain was recorded in a study of cytomegalovirus exposure and HLA in healthy donors. Germline V gene sequence: CDR1 KGHSH, CDR2 LQKENI. With 4 bases clipped from V and 2 bases from J, the junction kept 1 base outside the gene matches. This CDR3 has 14 residues. Vbeta (60) and Jbeta (13) primers were used in the PCR. Sequenced by immunoSEQ multiplex PCR; TCRdb stores in-frame clones only, minus some. The table lists tens of thousands of clones, over 75% of them singletons. The chain employs TRBV18 and TRBJ2-5; TRBD1 matches at 10 bases. The sequence was collected from a young man in good health and CMV-seronegative. Sequencing was carried out using PBMCs. In nucleotides, the CDR3 is TGTGCCAGCTCACAGGACAGGGGGCAAGAGACCCAGTACTTC. It encodes CASSQDRGQETQYF.